Shown below are 10 T cell receptor beta chains from a single sample sequenced in a study of a mutant IDH1 vaccine in newly diagnosed glioma. Time point here: week 47, end of study. Doses consisted of 300 ug of mutant IDH1 20-mer peptide each, paired with topical imiquimod. TCRdb's copy holds only in-frame clones and misses some; the assay was immunoSEQ multiplex PCR. The sample lists tens of thousands of clones; 60% to 85% were seen once. Their recognized antigens are unknown. This specimen consisted of PBMCs, obtained from a glioma patient whose treatment included an IDH1 peptide vaccine. Every receptor here comes from a man aged 35-49 years with glioma.

The chain links TRBV13 to TRBJ2-7; 8 nucleotides match TRBD2. V was pared by 5 bases and J by 6 bases, with 12 bases of the junction left unmatched. The CDR3 is 15 residues long. Per the germline V gene, CDR1 is PRHDT and CDR2 is FYEKMQ (reference sequence). The CDR3 bases are TGTGCCAGCAGCCTGAAGCGGGAGAGTCTTGCCGAGCAGTACTTC. Protein: CASSLKRESLAEQYF.

V is TRBV5-6 and J is TRBJ2-1; D gene ambiguous. The CDR3 contains 14 residues. The V gene's germline CDR1 is SGHDT and CDR2 YYEEEE. V was clipped by 0 bases and J by 9 bases, with 13 bases between them. The CDR3 loop is CASSLAPEHGEQFF. The CDR3, as DNA: TGTGCCAGCAGCTTGGCCCCCGAGCATGGTGAGCAGTTCTTC. Filled out from reference TRBV5-6 and TRBJ2-1, the complete variable domain reads DAGVTQSPTHLIKTRGQQVTLRCSPKSGHDTVSWYQQALGQGPQFIFQYYEEEERQRGNFPDRFSGHQFPNYSSELNVNALLLGDSALYLCASSLAPEHGEQFFGPGTRLTVL.

The CDR3 bases are TGTGCCAGCAGCTTAAAGGATACCTACAATGAGCAGTTCTTC. It encodes CASSLKDTYNEQFF. The V call is TRBV7-9, the J call TRBJ2-1; D gene uncertain. V lost 2 bases and J lost 2, with 7 bases in between. This CDR3 is 14 amino acids long. Germline V gives CDR1 SEHNR, CDR2 FQNEAQ (reference sequence).

The CDR3 sequence is CATAEREDSPLHF. CDR3 nucleotides: TGTGCCACCGCGGAGCGGGAGGATTCACCCCTCCACTTT. The J gene is TRBJ1-6, the V gene TRBV10-3; D gene uncertain. The germline V and J ends were trimmed by 10 bases and 8 bases, with 15 bases remaining between them. The germline V gene encodes CDR1 ENHRY and CDR2 SYGVKD. This CDR3 spans 13 amino acids.

V is TRBV6-1 and J is TRBJ1-2; D is ambiguous. Trimming took off 4 bases at V and 4 bases at J, with 13 bases between the two ends. This CDR3 is 14 amino acids long. CDR1 is MNHNS and CDR2 is SASEGT in the germline V gene. Here the CDR3 DNA reads TGTGCCAGCAGTGTCTCAGGTGGAGGCTATGGCTACACCTTC. Its protein product is CASSVSGGGYGYTF.

The V call is TRBV29-1, the J call TRBJ2-3; no clear D gene. The germline V gene encodes CDR1 SQVTM and CDR2 ANQGSEA. Trimming left V 6 bases short and J 3 bases short, with 16 bases between. This CDR3 has 14 amino acids. The DNA for the CDR3 is TGCAGCGTGGAACCTAACGGCCCTACAGATACGCAGTATTTT. It yields the protein CSVEPNGPTDTQYF.

The gene calls are TRBV7-8 and TRBJ2-3, with D perhaps matching TRBD2 (6 bases). Trimming left V 6 bases short and J 2 bases short, with 12 bases between. The germline V gene has CDR1 SGHVS and CDR2 FQNEAQ. This CDR3 is built from 14 residues. The CDR3 sequence is CASSFSGLTDTQYF. CDR3 nucleotides: TGTGCCAGCAGTTTTAGCGGTCTCACAGATACGCAGTATTTT. The whole variable domain, filled in from reference TRBV7-8 and TRBJ2-3, reads GAGVSQSPRYKVAKRGQDVALRCDPISGHVSLFWYQQALGQGPEFLTYFQNEAQLDKSGLPSDRFFAERPEGSVSTLKIQRTQQEDSAVYLCASSFSGLTDTQYFGPGTRLTVL.

The rearrangement uses TRBV28 and TRBJ1-5, with 10 bases fitting TRBD1. Germline values: CDR1 MDHEN, CDR2 SYDVKM. V was clipped by 6 bases and J by 6 bases; unmatched bases: 5. There are 14 residues in the CDR3. The CDR3 bases are TGTGCCAGCAGGGGGACAGGGGAAGGTCAGCCCCAGCATTTT. Its translation is CASRGTGEGQPQHF.

The rearrangement uses TRBV10-1 and TRBJ1-1; tentative D call: TRBD1 (5 bases). V was trimmed by 6 bases and J by 8 bases, leaving 13 bases between them. This CDR3 contains 12 residues. Germline CDR1 is WNHNN and CDR2 is SYGVQD (reference sequence). The CDR3 bases are TGCGCCAGCAGCGGACCTGGGGGGGAAGCTTTCTTT. It translates to CASSGPGGEAFF.

The gene calls are TRBV27 and TRBJ2-5; TRBD1 matches at 7 bases. Losses at the gene ends were 5 bases for V and 4 bases for J; bases not matched to a gene: 16. CDR3 length equals 17 residues. CDR1 is MNHEY and CDR2 is SMNVEV in the germline V gene (reference sequence). The CDR3 sequence is CASSPRGGQNLGETQYF. The DNA of the CDR3 is TGTGCCAGCAGTCCGAGAGGGGGACAGAATTTAGGAGAGACCCAGTACTTC.